This T cell receptor beta chain was captured in a study of T cells in localized non-small cell lung cancer. Comments on this clone: The target antigen is unknown.

Study-wide findings and caveats: Owing to sequencing of a solitary tumor region, heterogeneity cannot be discounted.

TCRdb's copy holds only in-frame clones and misses some; the assay was immunoSEQ multiplex PCR. The sample lists roughly 33,000 clones; around nine tenths were seen once. This receptor was taken from a woman between 35 and 75 years old with stage I lung adenocarcinoma. This specimen was peripheral blood, taken before any cancer treatment.

The CDR3 coding sequence is TGTGCCAGCTCACCACGAGGGGATACTGAAGCTTTCTTT. Translating gives CASSPRGDTEAFF. The chain employs TRBV18 and TRBJ1-1; tentatively, D is TRBD1 (5 bases). With 1 base removed from V and 5 bases from J, the gap between germline ends came to 8 bases. CDR3 size: 13 residues. Germline assignment: CDR1 KGHSH and CDR2 LQKENI. Complete variable domain (other parts from reference TRBV18 and TRBJ1-1): NAGVMQNPRHLVRRRGQEARLRCSPMKGHSHVYWYRQLPEEGLKFMVYLQKENIIDESGMPKERFSAEFPKEGPSILRIQQVVRGDSAAYFCASSPRGDTEAFFGQGTRLTVV.